What follows are 5 T cell receptor beta chains derived from one specimen sequenced in a study of blood T cell repertoires in COVID-19. The table came from immunoSEQ multiplex PCR; TCRdb's copy has only in-frame clones and leaves some out. The sample carries 100,000 to 110,000 clones, around 85% recorded once. Sequenced material: peripheral blood. The receptors shown here come from a human donor in a cohort sampled during active COVID-19.

V and J are TRBV5-1 and TRBJ2-5; 8 nucleotides match TRBD2. CDR1 and CDR2 (germline): SGHRS, YFSETQ. The CDR3 consists of 17 residues. V lost 0 bases, J lost 5 bases, and 12 bases stayed unmatched. CDR3 nucleotides: TGCGCCAGCAGCTTGGGGACTTCTGGAGCGGGAGAGGAGACCCAGTACTTC. It encodes CASSLGTSGAGEETQYF.

V and J are TRBV19 and TRBJ1-2, with a possible D match to TRBD1 (5 bases). Deletions cut 10 bases from V and 1 base from J, with 19 bases between. The CDR3 consists of 15 residues. The germline gives CDR1 LNHDA, CDR2 SQIVND (reference sequence). CDR3 DNA: TGTGCCACAGTACCAACAGGCCGATTTAACTATGGCTACACCTTC. Amino acids: CATVPTGRFNYGYTF.

The chain joins TRBV11-2 to TRBJ2-5; D is unresolved. The germline V gene encodes CDR1 SGHAT and CDR2 FQNNGV. V shed 5 bases and J shed 5 bases, with 9 bases lying between them. This CDR3 comprises 12 residues. The CDR3 nucleotides read TGTGCCAGCAGCCAACTTACGGAGACCCAGTACTTC. Translating it yields CASSQLTETQYF.

This chain links TRBV6-5 with TRBJ1-4, with 7 bases fitting TRBD1. This CDR3 is built from 15 residues. V dropped 6 bases and J dropped 4; count of bases not matched to a gene: 8. Germline lookup yields CDR1 MNHEY and CDR2 SVGAGI. The CDR3 is CASSRDSLDNEKLFF. DNA of the CDR3: TGTGCCAGCAGCCGGGACAGTTTAGATAATGAAAAACTGTTTTTT.

This rearrangement joins TRBV6-5 to TRBJ2-5, with 7 bases identical to TRBD1. The V and J ends lost 5 bases and 4 bases, in that order; junction bases with no gene match: 4. The CDR3 contains 13 residues. CDR1 and CDR2 from the germline V gene are MNHEY and SVGAGI. CDR3 DNA sequence: TGTGCCAGCAGTCGACAGGGCGGAGAGACCCAGTACTTC. Amino acid sequence: CASSRQGGETQYF.